This T cell receptor (beta chain) was recovered during a study of CD8+ T cells in alopecia areata. The study's findings and limits: Scalp samples also yield sequences of resident alphabeta T cells from normal skin. The study found higher clonality in lesional than normal scalp, especially in alopecia totalis/universalis.

A remark on this clone: Its antigen is still unknown.

TCR sequencing used cDNA made by reverse transcription of extracted RNA. Profiled with immunoSEQ multiplex PCR; TCRdb holds only in-frame clones, not every one. The table lists roughly 100,000 clones, roughly 53% of them singletons. The ends were cut back, 1 base at V and 6 bases at J, with 7 bases in the middle. The CDR3 consists of 12 residues. Germline V CDR1 and CDR2: SNHLY, FYNNEI. What was sequenced was CD4+ T cells sorted from blood. The rearrangement uses TRBV2 and TRBJ2-7; a possible D gene is TRBD1 (5 bases). This receptor was identified in a human donor in good health. The CDR3 DNA follows: TGTGCCAGCAGTGAAGAAACAGGCGAGCAGTACTTC. As protein: CASSEETGEQYF.